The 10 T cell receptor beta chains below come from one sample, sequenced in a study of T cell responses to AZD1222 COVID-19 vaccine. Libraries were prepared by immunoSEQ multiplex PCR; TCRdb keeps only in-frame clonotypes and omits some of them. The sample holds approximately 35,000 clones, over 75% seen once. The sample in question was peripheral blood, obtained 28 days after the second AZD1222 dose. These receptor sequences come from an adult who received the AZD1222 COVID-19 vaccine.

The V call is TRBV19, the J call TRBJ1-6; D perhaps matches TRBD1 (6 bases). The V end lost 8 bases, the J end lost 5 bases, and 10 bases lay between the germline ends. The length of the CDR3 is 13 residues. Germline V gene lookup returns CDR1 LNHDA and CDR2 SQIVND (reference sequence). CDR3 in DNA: TGTGCCAGTCAGGGACAAGATAATTCACCCCTCCACTTT. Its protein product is CASQGQDNSPLHF.

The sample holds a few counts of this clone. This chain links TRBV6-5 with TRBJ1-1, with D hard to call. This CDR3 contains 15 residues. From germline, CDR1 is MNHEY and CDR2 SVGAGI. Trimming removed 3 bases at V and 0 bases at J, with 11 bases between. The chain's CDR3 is CASSYRSRMNTEAFF. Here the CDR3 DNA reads TGTGCCAGCAGTTATCGGTCCCGGATGAACACTGAAGCTTTCTTT.

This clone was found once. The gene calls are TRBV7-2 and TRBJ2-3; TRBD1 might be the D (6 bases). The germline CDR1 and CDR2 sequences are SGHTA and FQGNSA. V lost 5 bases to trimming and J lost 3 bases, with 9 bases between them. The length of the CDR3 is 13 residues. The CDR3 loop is CASSIQGTDTQYF. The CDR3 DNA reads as TGTGCCAGCAGCATTCAGGGGACAGATACGCAGTATTTT.

The CDR3 sequence: CASSPRLAGVSQETQYF. CDR3 DNA sequence: TGTGCCAGCAGCCCGCGACTAGCGGGGGTCAGCCAAGAGACCCAGTACTTC. This chain joins TRBV3-1 (or the pseudogene TRBV3-2) and TRBJ2-5, with TRBD2 identical over 12 bases. V shed 4 bases and J 1 base; nucleotides not matched to a gene: 7. CDR1 LGHDT and CDR2 YNNKEL come from the germline V gene (reference sequence). CDR3 length: 17 residues.

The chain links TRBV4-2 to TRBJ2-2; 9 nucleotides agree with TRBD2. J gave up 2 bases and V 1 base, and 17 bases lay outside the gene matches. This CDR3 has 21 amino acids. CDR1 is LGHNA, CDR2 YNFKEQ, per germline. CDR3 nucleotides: TGTGCCAGCAGCCAAGTTATTAGCGGGAGAGATGCCGTGGGAAACACCGGGGAGCTGTTTTTT. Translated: CASSQVISGRDAVGNTGELFF.

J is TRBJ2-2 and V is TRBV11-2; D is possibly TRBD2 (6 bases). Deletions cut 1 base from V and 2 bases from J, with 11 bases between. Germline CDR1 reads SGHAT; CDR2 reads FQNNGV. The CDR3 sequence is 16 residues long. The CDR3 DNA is TGTGCCAGCAGCTTAGGCGTTGCGGGAAACACCGGGGAGCTGTTTTTT. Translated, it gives CASSLGVAGNTGELFF.

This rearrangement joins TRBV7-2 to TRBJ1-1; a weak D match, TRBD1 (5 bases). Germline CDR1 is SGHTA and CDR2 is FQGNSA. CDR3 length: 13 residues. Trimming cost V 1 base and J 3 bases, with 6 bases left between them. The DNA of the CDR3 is TGTGCCAGCAGCTTAGTACAGGACACTGAAGCTTTCTTT. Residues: CASSLVQDTEAFF.

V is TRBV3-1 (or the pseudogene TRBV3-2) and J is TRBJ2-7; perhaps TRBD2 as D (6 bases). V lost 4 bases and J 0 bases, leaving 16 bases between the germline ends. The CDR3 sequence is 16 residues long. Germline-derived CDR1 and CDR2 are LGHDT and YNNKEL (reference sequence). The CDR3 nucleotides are TGTGCCAGCAGCCCGGCCCCCAGCGGGTTCTCCTACGAGCAGTACTTC. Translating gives CASSPAPSGFSYEQYF.

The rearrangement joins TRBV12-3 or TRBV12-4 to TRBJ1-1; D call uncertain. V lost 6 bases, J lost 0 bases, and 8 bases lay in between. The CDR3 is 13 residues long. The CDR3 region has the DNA TGTGCCAGCAGGCAGGAGTTGAACACTGAAGCTTTCTTT. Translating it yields CASRQELNTEAFF.

The CDR3 here is CASSEGTGGSYGYTF. Here the CDR3 DNA reads TGTGCCAGCAGCGAAGGGACAGGGGGCAGCTATGGCTACACCTTC. The V call is TRBV7-2, the J call TRBJ1-2, with TRBD1 identical over 12 bases. CDR1 and CDR2 (germline): SGHTA, FQGNSA. The CDR3 has 15 amino acids. Unmatched junction bases numbered 5, after V lost 5 bases and J lost 4 bases.